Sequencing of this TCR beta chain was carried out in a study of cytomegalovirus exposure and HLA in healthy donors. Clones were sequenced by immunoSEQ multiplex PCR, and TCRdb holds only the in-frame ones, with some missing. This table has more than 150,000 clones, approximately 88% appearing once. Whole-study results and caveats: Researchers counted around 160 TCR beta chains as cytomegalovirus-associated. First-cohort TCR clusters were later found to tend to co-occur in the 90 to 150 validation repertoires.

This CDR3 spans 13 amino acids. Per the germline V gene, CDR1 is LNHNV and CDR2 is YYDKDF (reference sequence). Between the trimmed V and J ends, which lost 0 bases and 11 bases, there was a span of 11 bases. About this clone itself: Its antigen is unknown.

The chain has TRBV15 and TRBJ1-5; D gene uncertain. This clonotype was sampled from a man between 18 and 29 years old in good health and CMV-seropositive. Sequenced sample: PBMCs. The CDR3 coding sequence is TGTGCCACCAGCAGAGATCGGGTGGATGCCCAGCATTTT. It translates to CATSRDRVDAQHF.